This T cell receptor (beta chain) was sequenced in a study of response to subunit inactivated influenza vaccine. Whole-study results and caveats: The authors offered the suggestion that each seasonal influenza vaccination recruits few new T cells.

The V gene's germline CDR1 is DFQATT and CDR2 SNEGSKA (reference sequence). The J segment lost 4 bases and the V segment lost 0 bases, leaving 9 bases of the junction unmatched. This CDR3 contains 15 residues. TCRdb reprocessed the RT-PCR reads with MiXCR, giving one entry per CDR3 protein. The sample records under 200,000 distinct CDR3 sequences, approximately 11% being singletons. This clonotype has at least ten counts. Its antigen is not known. The sequenced sample was non-naive T cells sorted from PBMCs, obtained roughly 46 days after vaccination. The V and J genes are TRBV20-1 and TRBJ2-7, with 7 bases that match TRBD2. The clonotype was recovered from a man between 50 and 59 years old who received an inactivated influenza vaccine. CDR3 loop: CSARDGAGVWYEQYF. In nucleotides, the CDR3 is TGCAGTGCTAGAGATGGGGCGGGAGTCTGGTACGAGCAGTACTTC.